The clone carrying this T cell receptor (beta chain) appeared many times. Its antigen is currently unknown. This sample stems from a study of CD8 T cells in ankylosing spondylitis. Whole-study results and caveats: Disease-linked clones displayed a CD8+ phenotype and appeared relatively rarely in peripheral blood.

The CDR3 loop spans 15 amino acids. With 5 bases removed from V and 4 bases from J, the gap between germline ends came to 15 bases. Quantitative 5'-RACE with molecular barcodes produced the TCR beta libraries. TCRdb redid the calling of the 5' RACE reads with MiXCR, one entry per CDR3 protein. The sample lists 250,000 to 350,000 distinct CDR3 sequences, around 20% occurring once. The clonotype originates from a female donor with ankylosing spondylitis or in good health (not recorded which). Sequencing input: blood, either unsorted or a sorted T cell fraction (not recorded which). J is TRBJ1-5 and V is TRBV12-3 or TRBV12-4; D possibly corresponds to TRBD1 (6 bases). The DNA for the CDR3 is TGTGCCAGCAGTCCACAGGGATCGGGTAATCAGCCCCAGCATTTT. Translated: CASSPQGSGNQPQHF.